The 17 T cell receptor beta chains below all came from one sample that was sequenced in a study of blood T cell repertoires in COVID-19. Some clones are missing from TCRdb's copy, which holds only in-frame ones; the method was immunoSEQ multiplex PCR. In the table there are about 140,000 clones, around 87% of which are singletons. Sample: peripheral blood. The source is a human donor in a cohort sampled during active COVID-19.

The rearrangement links TRBV6-5 to TRBJ1-2; D is perhaps TRBD1 (6 bases). The CDR3 is made up of 16 amino acids. CDR1 and CDR2 from the germline V gene are MNHEY and SVGAGI. V lost 2 bases and J 7 bases, leaving 20 bases between the germline ends. The CDR3 DNA follows: TGTGCCAGCAGTTACGCACGGCAGGGGAAGGTTGGTGGCTACACCTTC. Translating gives CASSYARQGKVGGYTF.

This clone was observed a handful of times. The rearrangement links TRBV19 to TRBJ2-3; 7 bases are shared with TRBD2. The V and J ends lost 3 bases and 2 bases, in that order; junction bases with no gene match: 5. This CDR3 has 15 residues. Germline CDR1 LNHDA, CDR2 SQIVND (reference sequence). The CDR3 DNA follows: TGTGCCAGTAGTATTGGGCGGGGGTACACAGATACGCAGTATTTT. Translated, it gives CASSIGRGYTDTQYF.

The rearrangement joins TRBV15 to TRBJ2-3; 9 nucleotides match TRBD2. The CDR3 contains 15 residues. After removal of 5 bases from V and 4 bases from J, the junction contained 7 bases not matched to a gene. Germline V gene lookup returns CDR1 LNHNV and CDR2 YYDKDF (reference sequence). The CDR3 spells CATSSGTSNADTQYF. The CDR3 bases are TGTGCCACCAGCTCGGGGACTAGCAACGCAGATACGCAGTATTTT.

The rearrangement uses TRBV20-1 and TRBJ2-5; D gene uncertain. V was clipped by 3 bases and J by 4 bases, with 6 bases between them. Germline CDR1 and CDR2: DFQATT and SNEGSKA (reference sequence). The CDR3 is made up of 11 amino acids. The CDR3 protein is CSASGGETQYF. The CDR3 region has the DNA TGCAGTGCTAGCGGTGGAGAGACCCAGTACTTC.

The V and J genes are TRBV13 and TRBJ2-7; D possibly corresponds to TRBD2 (5 bases). This CDR3 spans 15 amino acids. V was cut by 0 bases and J by 5 bases, with 14 bases left in between. Per the germline V gene, CDR1 is PRHDT and CDR2 is FYEKMQ (reference sequence). The CDR3 loop reads CASSLGRGEGNEQYF. In nucleotides, the CDR3 is TGTGCCAGCAGCTTAGGTCGGGGAGAGGGAAACGAGCAGTACTTC.

This clone was found a few times. The chain combines TRBV9 with TRBJ2-1; 10 bases map to TRBD2. CDR1 SGDLS and CDR2 YYNGEE come from the germline V gene. Trimming removed 3 bases from V and 2 bases from J; junction bases left unmatched: 11. The CDR3 runs 18 residues. The CDR3 loop reads CASSASSPGLATYNEQFF. The CDR3 DNA reads as TGTGCCAGCAGCGCCTCCTCCCCGGGACTAGCGACCTACAATGAGCAGTTCTTC. Filled out from reference TRBV9 and TRBJ2-1, the complete variable domain reads DSGVTQTPKHLITATGQRVTLRCSPRSGDLSVYWYQQSLDQGLQFLIQYYNGEERAKGNILERFSAQQFPDLHSELNLSSLELGDSALYFCASSASSPGLATYNEQFFGPGTRLTVL.

This clone was counted between two and nine times. This chain joins TRBV5-4 and TRBJ1-1; D possibly corresponds to TRBD1 (5 bases). Trimming took off 0 bases at V and 3 bases at J, with 12 bases between the two ends. This CDR3 spans 15 amino acids. The V gene's germline CDR1 is SGHNT and CDR2 YYREEE (reference sequence). This CDR3 reads CASSLGSGLDTEAFF. The CDR3 DNA sequence: TGTGCCAGCAGCTTGGGGTCAGGGTTAGACACTGAAGCTTTCTTT.

The chain couples TRBV29-1 to TRBJ1-2; 9 positions agree with TRBD1. CDR1 SQVTM and CDR2 ANQGSEA come from the germline V gene. The CDR3 consists of 13 residues. With V trimmed by 3 bases and J by 4 bases, 3 bases remained unmatched. CDR3 coding DNA: TGCAGCGTTGAGGGACAGGGAGCCTATGGCTACACCTTC. Translating gives CSVEGQGAYGYTF.

The chain joins TRBV18 to TRBJ2-3; 9 bases fit TRBD1. The CDR3 extends over 16 amino acids. V was clipped by 5 bases and J by 4 bases; unmatched bases: 10. Germline CDR1 and CDR2: KGHSH and LQKENI. The CDR3 sequence: CASSSNQGQGADTQYF. The CDR3 DNA sequence: TGTGCCAGCTCATCAAACCAGGGACAGGGTGCAGATACGCAGTATTTT. Full variable domain (rest looked up from reference TRBV18 and TRBJ2-3): NAGVMQNPRHLVRRRGQEARLRCSPMKGHSHVYWYRQLPEEGLKFMVYLQKENIIDESGMPKERFSAEFPKEGPSILRIQQVVRGDSAAYFCASSSNQGQGADTQYFGPGTRLTVL.

The gene calls are TRBV14 and TRBJ2-1; 7 nucleotides line up with TRBD1. The CDR3 spans 15 residues. Trimming removed 4 bases from V and 1 base from J; junction bases left unmatched: 4. Germline CDR1 and CDR2: SGHDN and FVKESK. The DNA of the CDR3 is TGTGCCAGCAGCCGAAGGGGGCTTTCCTACAATGAGCAGTTCTTC. Its translation: CASSRRGLSYNEQFF. Combining the CDR3 with reference TRBV14 and TRBJ2-1 gives the whole variable domain EAGVTQFPSHSVIEKGQTVTLRCDPISGHDNLYWYRRVMGKEIKFLLHFVKESKQDESGMPNNRFLAERTGGTYSTLKVQPAELEDSGVYFCASSRRGLSYNEQFFGPGTRLTVL.

A single count supports this clone. V is TRBV5-1 and J is TRBJ2-5; D remains ambiguous. This CDR3 region has 14 residues. The V gene's germline CDR1 is SGHRS and CDR2 YFSETQ. The V and J ends lost 0 bases and 2 bases respectively, with 8 bases between them. CDR3 DNA sequence: TGCGCCAGCAGCTTGGCCCACGGTCAAGAGACCCAGTACTTC. Translated, it gives CASSLAHGQETQYF.

The chain is built from TRBV4-1 and TRBJ2-2, with TRBD2 matching 7 bases. CDR1 is MGHRA, CDR2 YSYEKL, per germline. The CDR3 is 16 residues long. The trim removed 1 base at V and 4 bases at J, leaving 6 bases unmatched. CDR3 loop: CASSQVLLAVTGELFF. The CDR3 coding sequence is TGCGCCAGCAGCCAAGTCCTCCTAGCGGTCACCGGGGAGCTGTTTTTT.

The rearrangement joins TRBV11-2 to TRBJ2-6; D is undetermined. The CDR3 covers 16 residues. Trimming stripped 5 bases from V and 1 base from J, with 12 bases between. Germline CDR1 and CDR2: SGHAT and FQNNGV. Here the CDR3 reads CASSPRGASGANVLTF. The DNA of the CDR3 is TGTGCCAGCAGCCCAAGAGGTGCTTCTGGGGCCAACGTCCTGACTTTC.

This clone is a singleton in its sample. The genes are TRBV5-4 and TRBJ2-5, with 12 nucleotides matching TRBD1. This CDR3 has 16 amino acids. Germline loops: CDR1 SGHNT, CDR2 YYREEE (reference sequence). V was clipped by 4 bases and J by 4 bases; unmatched bases: 8. CDR3 residues: CASSRGQGAFLETQYF. For the CDR3, the DNA is TGTGCCAGCAGCAGGGGACAGGGGGCTTTTCTAGAGACCCAGTACTTC.

J is TRBJ2-3 and V is TRBV12-3 or TRBV12-4; 8 bases align to TRBD2. V lost 2 bases and J lost 12; bases outside the gene matches: 7. CDR3 size: 13 residues. The CDR3: CASSLIGTRAQYF. In DNA form, the CDR3 reads TGTGCCAGCAGTTTAATAGGGACTAGGGCACAGTATTTT.

This chain connects TRBV28 to TRBJ2-1; 8 bases agree with TRBD2. The CDR3 has 15 residues. Looked up from germline, CDR1 is MDHEN and CDR2 is SYDVKM. V gave up 7 bases and J gave up 7 bases; unmatched junction bases: 12. The CDR3 loop is CASNGGGGRLNEQFF. The CDR3 nucleotides are TGTGCCAGCAACGGTGGCGGCGGGAGGTTAAATGAGCAGTTCTTC.

The rearrangement joins TRBV3-1 (or the pseudogene TRBV3-2) to TRBJ2-7; 7 bases map to TRBD1. After removal of 5 bases from V and 2 bases from J, the junction contained 12 bases not matched to a gene. CDR1 and CDR2 (germline): LGHDT, YNNKEL (reference sequence). The CDR3 runs to 16 residues. CDR3 residues: CASSAHPGGRAYEQYF. The CDR3 bases are TGTGCCAGCAGCGCGCACCCAGGGGGTAGAGCCTACGAGCAGTACTTC.